One and the same sample provided the 20 T cell receptor beta chains below, sequenced in a study of Ad26.COV2.S vaccination and SARS-CoV-2 variants. Sequencing used immunoSEQ multiplex PCR; TCRdb keeps in-frame clones, though not all of them. Seen here are fewer than 400,000 clones, approximately 86% observed once, and the top ten hold approximately 2.2%. Described treatment: 19 received Ad26.COV2.S at low or high dose, single or two shots; 5 received placebo; per-sample allocation not given. All samples were drawn on day 63, counting from the first vaccine or placebo injection. The sequenced sample was peripheral blood, obtained in a trial of Ad26.COV2.S vaccine versus placebo. The source of these receptors is a person between 18 and 65 years old who received the Ad26.COV2.S COVID-19 vaccine or a placebo.

This chain joins TRBV3-1 (or the pseudogene TRBV3-2) and TRBJ2-7, with D tentatively TRBD1 (6 bases). Germline V gene data show CDR1 as LGHDT and CDR2 as YNNKEL (reference sequence). This CDR3 comprises 15 residues. V lost 1 base to trimming and J lost 3 bases, with 13 bases between them. The CDR3 region is CASSQVAGAGYEQYF. CDR3 DNA sequence: TGTGCCAGCAGCCAAGTGGCAGGGGCTGGCTACGAGCAGTACTTC.

The chain recombines TRBV7-9 with TRBJ2-5; TRBD1 matches at 9 bases. The CDR3 length is 14 residues. The germline V gene encodes CDR1 SEHNR and CDR2 FQNEAQ (reference sequence). Trimming removed 6 bases from V and 4 bases from J; junction bases left unmatched: 6. DNA for the CDR3: TGTGCCAGCAGGGGGACAGGGACGGGAGAGACCCAGTACTTC. It is translated as CASRGTGTGETQYF.

The genes are TRBV21-1 and TRBJ1-2; the listed D gene, TRBD1, was not tested against the DNA. TRBV21-1 is marked as a pseudogene. The CDR3 is 17 amino acids. This CDR3 reads CASSRRRLRNRSLGYTF. CDR3 nucleotide sequence: TGTGCCAGCAGCAGGAGAAGGCTTCGGAACAGGTCCCTTGGCTACACCTTC.

Only a few counts were recorded for this clone. The chain joins TRBV6-1 to TRBJ1-6; no clear D gene. Germline CDR1 MNHNS, CDR2 SASEGT. The V end was cut by 3 bases, the J end by 5 bases, with 5 bases between. The CDR3 length is 13 residues. The DNA of the CDR3 is TGTGCCAGCAGTGACGGTAATAATTCACCCCTCCACTTT. This codes for CASSDGNNSPLHF.

Only a few counts were recorded for this clone. This chain connects TRBV7-6 to TRBJ1-2; a possible D gene is TRBD1 (6 bases). V lost 10 bases to trimming and J lost 8 bases, with 23 bases between them. Germline CDR1 reads SGHVS; CDR2 reads FNYEAQ. CDR3 length equals 14 residues. The CDR3 loop is CATKAIRGARGYTF. The DNA of the CDR3 is TGTGCCACTAAGGCGATCCGGGGGGCGCGAGGCTACACCTTC.

On this clone itself: The sample has other DNA sequences that encode this CDR3 too. V gene TRBV5-1 combines with J gene TRBJ2-7, with unresolved D. The germline CDR1 and CDR2 sequences are SGHRS and YFSETQ. The CDR3 runs 12 residues. Trimming took off 4 bases at V and 2 bases at J, with 7 bases between the two ends. CDR3 sequence reads: CASSLTAYEQYF. In DNA form, the CDR3 reads TGCGCCAGCAGCCTAACCGCCTACGAGCAGTACTTC.

This chain connects TRBV18 to TRBJ1-2; TRBD1 aligns across 8 bases. Germline loops: CDR1 KGHSH, CDR2 LQKENI. The CDR3 length is 15 residues. V gave up 6 bases and J gave up 4 bases; unmatched junction bases: 10. CDR3 DNA sequence: TGTGCCAGCTCCCCTTCAGACAGGGGCCCCTATGGCTACACCTTC. Encoded protein: CASSPSDRGPYGYTF. Complete variable domain (other parts from reference TRBV18 and TRBJ1-2): NAGVMQNPRHLVRRRGQEARLRCSPMKGHSHVYWYRQLPEEGLKFMVYLQKENIIDESGMPKERFSAEFPKEGPSILRIQQVVRGDSAAYFCASSPSDRGPYGYTFGSGTRLTVV.

This chain links TRBV6-2 or TRBV6-3 with TRBJ2-6; TRBD1 matches 8 bases. There are 18 residues in the CDR3. V trimming: 2 bases; J trimming: 0 bases; junction bases outside the gene matches: 6. Looked up from germline, CDR1 is MNHEY and CDR2 is SVGEGT. The CDR3 spells CASSYVQGAVSGANVLTF. As DNA, the CDR3 is TGTGCCAGCAGTTACGTCCAGGGGGCGGTCTCTGGGGCCAACGTCCTGACTTTC.

The chain joins TRBV15 to TRBJ2-5, with 8 positions matching TRBD1. Germline lookup yields CDR1 LNHNV and CDR2 YYDKDF (reference sequence). This CDR3 has 14 amino acids. The junction had 3 bases not matched to a gene; V was cut back by 1 base and J by 5 bases. CDR3 DNA sequence: TGTGCCACCAGCAGAGGCAGGGGGCCCGAGACCCAGTACTTC. Amino acids: CATSRGRGPETQYF.

This clone was detected once. Different DNA sequences within this sample yield the same CDR3. Here the CDR3 DNA reads TGTGCCAGCAGCCAGGGGGCCTACGAGCAGTACTTC. Amino acids: CASSQGAYEQYF. The chain couples TRBV3-1 (or the pseudogene TRBV3-2) to TRBJ2-7; either TRBD1 or TRBD2 may supply D (5 bases each). V shed 3 bases and J shed 2 bases, with 5 bases lying between them. The CDR3 covers 12 residues. Germline assignment: CDR1 LGHDT and CDR2 YNNKEL (reference sequence).

The chain uses TRBV29-1 and TRBJ2-5, with D unclear. CDR1 is SQVTM and CDR2 is ANQGSEA in the germline V gene. The CDR3 sequence is 12 residues long. Trimming left V 2 bases short and J 2 bases short, with 6 bases between. The CDR3 coding sequence is TGCAGCGTTGAACAAAGGCAAGAGACCCAGTACTTC. Residues: CSVEQRQETQYF.

The genes are TRBV15 and TRBJ2-3; perhaps TRBD2 as D (6 bases). CDR3 length equals 15 residues. Looked up from germline, CDR1 is LNHNV and CDR2 is YYDKDF (reference sequence). V was pared by 6 bases and J by 0 bases, with 13 bases between. CDR3 amino acids: CATSGWGESTDTQYF. The DNA for the CDR3 is TGTGCCACCAGTGGGTGGGGGGAAAGCACAGATACGCAGTATTTT.

The chain has TRBV9 and TRBJ2-5, with D uncertain. V was shortened by 3 bases and J by 4 bases, with 10 bases between the two germline ends. The germline gives CDR1 SGDLS, CDR2 YYNGEE. The CDR3 runs 13 residues. This CDR3 reads CASSAYLGETQYF. Here the CDR3 DNA reads TGTGCCAGCAGCGCCTACCTGGGAGAGACCCAGTACTTC.

CDR3 sequence (DNA): TGCGCCAGCAGCCAAACGGAGGTGGGGACCCAGCATTTT. Translation: CASSQTEVGTQHF. This chain uses TRBV4-1 with TRBJ1-5; D is unresolved. V was shortened by 2 bases and J by 11 bases, with 13 bases between the two germline ends. The CDR3 loop spans 13 amino acids. The germline V gene encodes CDR1 MGHRA and CDR2 YSYEKL.

CDR3 sequence (DNA): TGTGCCAGCAGTTACTTCCAGACACTGAACACTGAAGCTTTCTTT. Its translation is CASSYFQTLNTEAFF. The genes are TRBV6-5 and TRBJ1-1; D not resolved. Germline CDR1 is MNHEY and CDR2 is SVGAGI. The V end was cut by 1 base, the J end by 0 bases, with 9 bases between. This CDR3 is built from 15 residues.

This sequence joins TRBV6-1 and TRBJ1-5, with 7 positions matching TRBD1. Germline CDR1 MNHNS, CDR2 SASEGT. With V trimmed by 0 bases and J by 10 bases, 15 bases remained unmatched. The CDR3 consists of 17 residues. CDR3 sequence (DNA): TGTGCCAGCAGTGAAGCTAGGGGGCGAGTTGGTCGGGAACCCCAGCATTTT. Its protein is CASSEARGRVGREPQHF.

The chain links TRBV7-9 to TRBJ1-2, with 8 positions matching TRBD1. Germline-derived CDR1 and CDR2 are SEHNR and FQNEAQ (reference sequence). The CDR3 has 13 amino acids. With 10 bases clipped from V and 5 bases from J, the junction kept 9 bases outside the gene matches. The CDR3 protein is CAIPDRAGYGYTF. The CDR3, as DNA: TGTGCCATCCCGGACAGGGCAGGGTATGGCTACACCTTC. Full variable domain (remainder filled in from reference TRBV7-9 and TRBJ1-2): DTGVSQNPRHKITKRGQNVTFRCDPISEHNRLYWYRQTLGQGPEFLTYFQNEAQLEKSRLLSDRFSAERPKGSFSTLEIQRTEQGDSAMYLCAIPDRAGYGYTFGSGTRLTVV.

A word on this clone: The same CDR3 can be traced to other DNA sequences in this sample. The chain carries TRBV7-3 and TRBJ1-2, with 9 bases lining up with TRBD1. The V gene's germline CDR1 is SGHTA and CDR2 FQGTGA. Trimming at V came to 2 bases and at J to 2 bases, leaving 3 bases not matched to a gene. The CDR3 is made up of 15 amino acids. In nucleotides, the CDR3 is TGTGCCAGCAGCTTATCCGGACAGGGGAACTATGGCTACACCTTC. Its translation: CASSLSGQGNYGYTF. Complete variable domain (other parts from reference TRBV7-3 and TRBJ1-2): GAGVSQTPSNKVTEKGKYVELRCDPISGHTALYWYRQSLGQGPEFLIYFQGTGAADDSGLPNDRFFAVRPEGSVSTLKIQRTERGDSAVYLCASSLSGQGNYGYTFGSGTRLTVV.

The genes are TRBV15 and TRBJ1-2; 7 bases match TRBD1. Trimming at V came to 1 base and at J to 7 bases, leaving 9 bases not matched to a gene. From germline, CDR1 is LNHNV and CDR2 YYDKDF (reference sequence). The CDR3 length is 15 residues. CDR3 sequence: CATSRGMRGRGGYTF. For the CDR3, the DNA is TGTGCCACCAGCAGAGGGATGAGGGGGCGGGGTGGCTACACCTTC.

The count of this clone is one. This chain joins TRBV6-5 and TRBJ1-2; 8 positions agree with TRBD1. The germline CDR1 and CDR2 sequences are MNHEY and SVGAGI. This CDR3 region has 14 residues. The junction had 11 bases not matched to a gene; V was cut back by 6 bases and J by 8 bases. CDR3 nucleotide sequence: TGTGCCAGCAGGTCCACAGGGGGTACGAAAGGCTACACCTTC. It is translated as CASRSTGGTKGYTF.